This T cell receptor beta chain stems from a study of cytotoxic CD8 clonotypes in ibrutinib-treated CLL. On this clone: Antigen: not known.

Regarding the study as a whole: Patients had baseline clonality above age-matched healthy donors, and this clonality moved with circulating CD8+ T-cell counts.

The CDR3 is 14 amino acids. Germline CDR1 MGHDK, CDR2 SYGVNS. The ends lost 3 bases at V and 7 bases at J; junction bases unmatched: 9. Sequenced by immunoSEQ multiplex PCR; TCRdb stores in-frame clones only, minus some. The sample includes 150,000 to 200,000 clones, around nine tenths of them seen just once. This clonotype was sampled from a human donor with chronic lymphocytic leukemia. The genes are TRBV25-1 and TRBJ2-7; 7 bases line up with TRBD1. The sequencing used PBMCs, collected at disease progression, from a patient treated with ibrutinib. The CDR3 loop reads CASSDRDSLREQYF. CDR3 DNA sequence: TGTGCCAGCAGTGACCGGGACAGCTTAAGGGAGCAGTACTTC.